This TCR beta chain was sequenced for a study of blood T cell repertoires in COVID-19. Across the study: Samples came from the United States, Italy and Spain, spanning acute and convalescent COVID-19. Sources were T cells, B-cell-depleted T cells, or PBMCs; the material itself was cDNA or gDNA.

Clones were read by immunoSEQ multiplex PCR, and TCRdb kept only the in-frame ones, dropping some. The sample includes under 200,000 clones, 84% seen only once; the top ten take under 4%. The study recruited people aged 18 to 89 years across roughly 25 US areas. All exposed participants met a person with COVID-19 within 2 weeks before entering the study. Trimming removed 0 bases at V and 7 bases at J, with 11 bases between. CDR1 and CDR2 (germline): SGDLS, YYNGEE. This CDR3 spans 14 amino acids. Sequenced sample: PBMCs or T cells enriched from blood (not recorded which). The chain has TRBV9 and TRBJ2-1; TRBD1 might be the D (5 bases). The sequence was collected from a woman aged 30 to 39 who had been exposed to COVID-19. CDR3 in DNA: TGTGCCAGCAGCGTAGAGGGGTTCGGGAATGAGCAGTTCTTC. It specifies CASSVEGFGNEQFF.